A single sample is the source of the 22 T cell receptor beta chains below, sequenced in a study of T cells in Graves' hyperthyroidism and ophthalmopathy. From RNA transcripts, TCR beta CDR3 regions were amplified. During a first-round RT-PCR of the TCR CDR3, the HTBI primer set was used. MiXCR was run by TCRdb on the multiplex PCR reads, yielding one entry per CDR3 protein. The table shows hundreds of thousands of distinct CDR3 sequences, with 15% to 17% occurring only once. What was sequenced was blood. The source is a woman aged 18 to 35 with Graves' hyperthyroidism.

This clonotype was seen a handful of times. The V call is TRBV27, the J call TRBJ2-2, with 15 bases lining up with TRBD2. The CDR3 sequence is 20 residues long. V was pared by 3 bases and J by 2 bases, with 10 bases of the junction left unmatched. The germline CDR1 and CDR2 sequences are MNHEY and SMNVEV (reference sequence). The CDR3 region has the DNA TGTGCCAGCAGTTTCTCCCTACCGGGACTAGCGGGGGGCAACACCGGGGAGCTGTTTTTT. This translates into CASSFSLPGLAGGNTGELFF.

The chain has TRBV7-2 and TRBJ1-2, with D uncertain. Germline CDR1 reads SGHTA; CDR2 reads FQGNSA. V shed 5 bases and J shed 8 bases, with 15 bases lying between them. The CDR3 contains 13 residues. DNA of the CDR3: TGTGCCAGCAGCCCACGCGGGTCGGGGGGCTACACCTTC. Residues: CASSPRGSGGYTF.

This clonotype was seen a few times. The V and J genes are TRBV4-1 and TRBJ1-4; 7 bases agree with TRBD1. V was clipped by 4 bases and J by 8 bases; unmatched bases: 16. Germline CDR1 reads MGHRA; CDR2 reads YSYEKL. The length of the CDR3 is 17 residues. CDR3 nucleotides: TGCGCCAGCAGCCGACCGGGAGACAGGGAGAGGCGGGAAAAACTGTTTTTT. Its protein product is CASSRPGDRERREKLFF.

This clonotype was recorded many times. The chain couples TRBV28 to TRBJ1-2; D unresolved. CDR1 is MDHEN and CDR2 is SYDVKM in the germline V gene. The CDR3 extends over 14 amino acids. The V and J ends lost 7 bases and 9 bases respectively, with 21 bases between them. Written as DNA, the CDR3 is TGTGCCAGCAAGGGAGCGGGCCCGGGTCACAGCTACACCTTC. Amino acid sequence: CASKGAGPGHSYTF.

This clonotype has ten or more counts. J is TRBJ1-1 and V is TRBV7-2, with a weak D call TRBD1 (5 bases). Trimming removed 1 base from V and 2 bases from J, with 11 bases in between. Germline CDR1 is SGHTA and CDR2 is FQGNSA. The CDR3 is 15 residues long. The CDR3 is CASSLGQIVNTEAFF. The CDR3 DNA reads TGTGCCAGCAGCTTAGGACAGATTGTAAACACTGAAGCTTTCTTT.

This clonotype appeared a few times. This sequence joins TRBV6-2 or TRBV6-3 and TRBJ2-3; D not resolved. V lost 0 bases to trimming and J lost 4 bases, with 8 bases between them. This CDR3 is 14 amino acids long. Germline V gene lookup returns CDR1 MNHEY and CDR2 SVGEGT. The CDR3: CASSYSRLSDTQYF. The CDR3 DNA sequence: TGTGCCAGCAGTTACTCTCGACTTTCAGATACGCAGTATTTT.

This clonotype has a handful of counts. This chain connects TRBV27 to TRBJ2-7; 10 nucleotides match TRBD2. The V gene's germline CDR1 is MNHEY and CDR2 SMNVEV (reference sequence). The CDR3 totals 15 residues. V lost 6 bases and J lost 0; bases outside the gene matches: 5. Here the CDR3 DNA reads TGTGCCAGCAGATTACGACTAGCGGGCTCCTACGAGCAGTACTTC. Translation: CASRLRLAGSYEQYF.

This clonotype appeared a few times. Here the CDR3 reads CASSVGVGALYNEQFF. The CDR3 region has the DNA TGTGCCAGCAGCGTAGGAGTTGGAGCACTGTACAATGAGCAGTTCTTC. The J gene is TRBJ2-1, the V gene TRBV9, with D unresolved. Germline V gene lookup returns CDR1 SGDLS and CDR2 YYNGEE. The CDR3 is 16 amino acids. The germline V and J ends were trimmed by 0 bases and 4 bases, with 14 bases remaining between them.

In its sample, this clonotype was seen many times. The CDR3: CASSLAGGVGTGELFF. DNA of the CDR3: TGTGCCAGCAGCTTGGCCGGGGGAGTGGGCACCGGGGAGCTGTTTTTT. The V gene is TRBV5-8, the J gene TRBJ2-2, with D perhaps TRBD2 (6 bases). Germline V lookup: CDR1 SGHTS, CDR2 YDEGEE. The CDR3 is made up of 16 amino acids. V lost 0 bases to trimming and J lost 4 bases, with 13 bases between them.

This clonotype was observed a few times. This chain connects TRBV7-2 to TRBJ2-7, with 7 bases identical to TRBD1. This CDR3 is 15 amino acids long. Germline CDR1 SGHTA, CDR2 FQGNSA. Trimming removed 5 bases from V and 6 bases from J; junction bases left unmatched: 13. The CDR3 bases are TGTGCCAGCAGCACCGGTAGGGGGCACTTCGGCGAGCAGTACTTC. It yields the protein CASSTGRGHFGEQYF.

V and J are TRBV27 and TRBJ2-7; no definite D call. V lost 0 bases, J lost 3 bases, and 6 bases lay in between. Germline V CDR1 and CDR2: MNHEY, SMNVEV (reference sequence). This CDR3 region has 13 residues. CDR3 loop: CASSLSSIYEQYF. In nucleotides, the CDR3 is TGTGCCAGCAGTTTATCTAGCATCTACGAGCAGTACTTC.

CDR3 sequence reads: CSARDRGVSGNTIYF. For the CDR3, the DNA is TGCAGTGCTAGAGATCGGGGTGTCTCTGGAAACACCATATATTTT. The gene calls are TRBV20-1 and TRBJ1-3; D unclear. The ends were cut back, 0 bases at V and 0 bases at J, with 9 bases in the middle. Germline V gene sequence: CDR1 DFQATT, CDR2 SNEGSKA (reference sequence). The length of the CDR3 is 15 residues.

Regarding this clonotype: A read error may explain this, as a much larger clone is one base away. In nucleotides, the CDR3 is TGTGTCAGCAGCCCAGACAGGGGGCGTCTCTTCCGCCCTTACGAGCAGTACTTC. It codes for CVSSPDRGRLFRPYEQYF. This chain links TRBV6-8 with TRBJ2-7; 10 positions agree with TRBD1. The CDR3 consists of 18 residues. The germline V gene encodes CDR1 MNHGY and CDR2 SAAAGT.

This clonotype appeared a few times. The chain joins TRBV6-2 or TRBV6-3 to TRBJ1-2; 9 positions match TRBD1. J gave up 2 bases and V 2 bases, and 0 bases lay outside the gene matches. The CDR3 spans 14 residues. The germline CDR1 and CDR2 sequences are MNHEY and SVGEGT. The CDR3, as DNA: TGTGCCAGCAGTTACGGGACAGGGAACTATGGCTACACCTTC. Encoded protein: CASSYGTGNYGYTF.

This chain uses TRBV10-1 with TRBJ2-7, with TRBD2 as a possible D gene (5 bases). V dropped 8 bases and J dropped 8 bases, with 19 bases sitting between them. The CDR3 is made up of 13 amino acids. Germline V gives CDR1 WNHNN, CDR2 SYGVQD (reference sequence). The CDR3 DNA follows: TGCGCCAGCGTGCCCCCCCCAGGACTTAAGCAGTACTTC. Its translation: CASVPPPGLKQYF.

This clonotype has at least ten counts. The chain recombines TRBV28 with TRBJ2-7, with 11 bases that match TRBD2. The trim removed 3 bases at V and 1 base at J, leaving 5 bases unmatched. Per the germline V gene, CDR1 is MDHEN and CDR2 is SYDVKM. This CDR3 region has 16 residues. The CDR3 loop is CASSLMGTSGSYEQYF. The CDR3 DNA reads as TGTGCCAGCAGTTTGATGGGGACTAGCGGATCCTACGAGCAGTACTTC.

This clonotype has at least ten counts. V gene TRBV15 combines with J gene TRBJ2-1, with 10 positions matching TRBD1. The CDR3 spans 20 residues. The V gene end was trimmed by 5 bases and the J gene end by 0 bases; junction bases not matched to a gene: 16. Germline V gene lookup returns CDR1 LNHNV and CDR2 YYDKDF (reference sequence). As DNA, the CDR3 is TGTGCCACCAGCCAGGCGTTTGGGACAGGGGTCACTAGCTCCTACAATGAGCAGTTCTTC. Amino acid sequence: CATSQAFGTGVTSSYNEQFF.

The chain joins TRBV11-2 to TRBJ1-2, with 8 bases matching TRBD1. J gave up 2 bases and V 5 bases, and 7 bases lay outside the gene matches. CDR1 is SGHAT and CDR2 is FQNNGV in the germline V gene. There are 15 residues in the CDR3. The CDR3 coding sequence is TGTGCCAGCAGCCATACGACAGGGGTGAACTATGGCTACACCTTC. It specifies CASSHTTGVNYGYTF.

The chain uses TRBV6-2 or TRBV6-3 and TRBJ2-1; weak D call: TRBD2 (5 bases). The CDR3 spans 15 residues. V lost 4 bases and J 8 bases, leaving 18 bases between the germline ends. CDR1 is MNHEY, CDR2 SVGEGT, per germline. The CDR3: CASSFSRTGWYEQFF. For the CDR3, the DNA is TGTGCCAGCAGTTTCTCTCGGACTGGCTGGTATGAGCAGTTCTTC.

This clonotype appeared a few times. The V and J genes are TRBV10-1 and TRBJ2-2; 9 positions agree with TRBD2. The CDR3 sequence is 14 residues long. Trimming cost V 3 bases and J 5 bases; bases outside gene matches: 1. CDR1 and CDR2 (germline): WNHNN, SYGVQD (reference sequence). The CDR3 reads CASSETSGTGELFF. The CDR3, as DNA: TGCGCCAGCAGTGAAACTAGCGGGACCGGGGAGCTGTTTTTT.

This clonotype has at least ten counts. V usage is TRBV4-1 and J usage is TRBJ2-7, with 11 bases identical to TRBD1. The CDR3 runs 15 residues. V lost 4 bases to trimming and J lost 4 bases; unmatched junction nucleotides: 6. CDR1 is MGHRA and CDR2 is YSYEKL in the germline V gene. The chain's CDR3 is CASSRQGQGVYEQYF. CDR3 bases: TGCGCCAGCAGCCGGCAGGGACAGGGGGTATACGAGCAGTACTTC.

This clonotype was observed a few times. V and J are TRBV9 and TRBJ1-3; D unresolved. This CDR3 spans 13 amino acids. Germline V gene lookup returns CDR1 SGDLS and CDR2 YYNGEE. V was pared by 0 bases and J by 1 base, with 2 bases between. CDR3 sequence reads: CASSVESGNTIYF. The CDR3 bases are TGTGCCAGCAGCGTAGAATCTGGAAACACCATATATTTT.